These 29 T cell receptor beta chains were all obtained from the same sample, sequenced in a study of cytomegalovirus exposure and HLA in healthy donors. Researchers ran the PCR with 60 Vbeta and 13 Jbeta primers. Profiled with immunoSEQ multiplex PCR; TCRdb holds only in-frame clones, not every one. The sample has 170,000 or so clones, 84% seen once. What was sequenced was PBMCs. The receptors stem from a young man in good health and CMV-seronegative.

In the case of this clone: One end of the junction is discordant with germline, which a read error may explain. The chain joins TRBV7-9 to TRBJ1-5; tentatively, D is TRBD1 (5 bases). Germline CDR1 is SEHNR and CDR2 is FQNEAQ (reference sequence). The length of the CDR3 is 17 residues. The CDR3 DNA sequence: TGTTCCAGCAGCTTAGCTGGCGGGGCGCGAAGCAATCAGCCCCAGCATTTT. This encodes CSSSLAGGARSNQPQHF.

The V gene is TRBV7-2, the J gene TRBJ1-1, with D tentatively TRBD1 (5 bases). Per germline, CDR1 SGHTA and CDR2 FQGNSA. The CDR3 spans 14 residues. V lost 5 bases and J lost 2, with 12 bases in between. The CDR3 DNA is TGTGCCAGCAGCAGGGGCATCCTCAACACTGAAGCTTTCTTT. Amino acids: CASSRGILNTEAFF.

This clone was counted once. V and J are TRBV5-1 and TRBJ1-1; D is unclear. This CDR3 contains 13 residues. V was shortened by 1 base and J by 5 bases, with 9 bases between the two germline ends. Germline assignment: CDR1 SGHRS and CDR2 YFSETQ. CDR3 sequence (DNA): TGCGCCAGCAGCTTGTTTAGCAAGACTGAAGCTTTCTTT. It codes for CASSLFSKTEAFF. The full variable domain, completed using reference TRBV5-1 and TRBJ1-1, is KAGVTQTPRYLIKTRGQQVTLSCSPISGHRSVSWYQQTPGQGLQFLFEYFSETQRNKGNFPGRFSGRQFSNSRSEMNVSTLELGDSALYLCASSLFSKTEAFFGQGTRLTVV.

The J gene is TRBJ2-4, the V gene TRBV11-2, with 9 bases that match TRBD2. V dropped 1 base and J dropped 9; count of bases not matched to a gene: 7. Germline values: CDR1 SGHAT, CDR2 FQNNGV. The CDR3 runs 15 residues. This chain's CDR3 is CASSLVGGRAGIQYF. The CDR3 DNA is TGTGCCAGCAGCTTAGTTGGCGGGAGGGCTGGCATTCAGTACTTC.

The rearrangement joins TRBV9 to TRBJ2-3; a possible D gene is TRBD2 (6 bases). From germline, CDR1 is SGDLS and CDR2 YYNGEE. CDR3 length: 14 residues. V dropped 0 bases and J dropped 8 bases, with 13 bases sitting between them. CDR3 bases: TGTGCCAGCAGCGTAGAGGAGGGTCCGGGTACGCAGTATTTT. It translates to CASSVEEGPGTQYF.

Concerning this clone itself: This same CDR3 is encoded by further DNA sequences in the sample. The rearrangement uses TRBV5-1 and TRBJ1-2; D is unclear. Germline loops: CDR1 SGHRS, CDR2 YFSETQ. V was cut by 0 bases and J by 2 bases, with 5 bases left in between. CDR3 length: 13 residues. The CDR3 region is CASSLDSNYGYTF. CDR3 nucleotides: TGCGCCAGCAGCTTGGACAGCAACTATGGCTACACCTTC.

V and J are TRBV6-1 and TRBJ1-3, with D possibly being TRBD1 (5 bases). Between the trimmed V and J ends, which lost 2 bases and 3 bases, there was a span of 11 bases. The V gene's germline CDR1 is MNHNS and CDR2 SASEGT. This CDR3 contains 15 residues. CDR3 nucleotide sequence: TGTGCCAGCAGTGAATCAGGGTTCGGTGGAAACACCATATATTTT. This encodes CASSESGFGGNTIYF.

This clone was counted once. This chain uses TRBV4-2 with TRBJ1-5, with D maybe TRBD1 (5 bases). V was trimmed by 1 base and J by 6 bases, leaving 13 bases between them. Germline assignment: CDR1 LGHNA and CDR2 YNFKEQ. CDR3 size: 15 residues. CDR3 coding DNA: TGTGCCAGCAGCCAAGTGGGGCAGACCCGTCAGCCCCAGCATTTT. It codes for CASSQVGQTRQPQHF.

The CDR3 DNA follows: TGTGCCGGGGCTAGCGGGACGAGTAGCACAGATACGCAGTATTTT. Translating gives CAGASGTSSTDTQYF. The chain recombines TRBV7-9 with TRBJ2-3, with 9 positions matching TRBD2. V was clipped by 11 bases and J by 0 bases; unmatched bases: 9. This CDR3 has 15 amino acids. The V gene's germline CDR1 is SEHNR and CDR2 FQNEAQ (reference sequence).

This chain connects TRBV19 to TRBJ2-1; 13 nucleotides agree with TRBD2. The CDR3 sequence is 15 residues long. Germline CDR1 LNHDA, CDR2 SQIVND (reference sequence). Trimming at V came to 6 bases and at J to 7 bases, leaving 6 bases not matched to a gene. CDR3 protein: CASRLAGGPSNEQFF. The CDR3 DNA sequence: TGTGCCAGTAGACTAGCGGGGGGGCCCAGTAATGAGCAGTTCTTC.

J is TRBJ2-5 and V is TRBV7-2; the D gene is possibly TRBD2 (6 bases). The CDR3 is 15 amino acids. V was cut by 2 bases and J by 2 bases, with 12 bases left in between. Germline V gene lookup returns CDR1 SGHTA and CDR2 FQGNSA. CDR3 sequence: CASSLMIGTQETQYF. The CDR3 DNA is TGTGCCAGCAGCTTAATGATAGGGACTCAAGAGACCCAGTACTTC. Variable domain in full (rest from reference TRBV7-2 and TRBJ2-5): GAGVSQSPSNKVTEKGKDVELRCDPISGHTALYWYRQSLGQGLEFLIYFQGNSAPDKSGLPSDRFSAERTGGSVSTLTIQRTQQEDSAVYLCASSLMIGTQETQYFGPGTRLLVL.

The V call is TRBV7-8, the J call TRBJ1-5; D remains unclear. The CDR3 sequence is 12 residues long. V was shortened by 3 bases and J by 5 bases, with 5 bases between the two germline ends. Germline V gene lookup returns CDR1 SGHVS and CDR2 FQNEAQ. CDR3 nucleotides: TGTGCCAGCAGCTTGGGAGATCAGCCCCAGCATTTT. Amino acids: CASSLGDQPQHF.

This clone came up a few times. The chain combines TRBV6-4 with TRBJ2-2; D possibly corresponds to TRBD2 (5 bases). The germline V gene has CDR1 MRHNA and CDR2 SNTAGT. The CDR3 loop spans 14 amino acids. Trimming stripped 4 bases from V and 5 bases from J, with 11 bases between. CDR3 sequence: CASSGSPGTGELFF. For the CDR3, the DNA is TGTGCCAGCAGTGGCTCCCCGGGGACCGGGGAGCTGTTTTTT.

The chain is built from TRBV11-3 and TRBJ2-2; 7 bases fit TRBD1. The CDR3 length is 14 residues. Germline V gene lookup returns CDR1 SGHNT and CDR2 YENEEA. Trimming cost V 6 bases and J 7 bases; bases outside gene matches: 8. The CDR3 bases are TGTGCCAGCAGGGAGACAGGGTTGGTCGGGGAGCTGTTTTTT. This gives the protein CASRETGLVGELFF. Looking up the rest from reference TRBV11-3 and TRBJ2-2 gives the full variable domain: EAGVVQSPRYKIIEKKQPVAFWCNPISGHNTLYWYLQNLGQGPELLIRYENEEAVDDSQLPKDRFSAERLKGVDSTLKIQPAELGDSAVYLCASRETGLVGELFFGEGSRLTVL.

This chain connects TRBV2 to TRBJ1-1; possible D gene TRBD1, 5 bases. The CDR3 has 10 residues. Germline V gene data show CDR1 as SNHLY and CDR2 as FYNNEI. V lost 6 bases and J lost 11, with 10 bases in between. This CDR3 reads CASRGTAAFF. CDR3 coding DNA: TGTGCCAGCAGGGGGACTGCGGCTTTCTTT.

This clone was recorded a few times. This chain connects TRBV4-1 to TRBJ1-5; a possible D gene is TRBD1 (5 bases). Germline CDR1 MGHRA, CDR2 YSYEKL. CDR3 length: 16 residues. Trimming pared 4 bases from V and 2 bases from J, leaving 15 bases between. The CDR3 loop reads CASSPSIGAGNQPQHF. CDR3 coding DNA: TGCGCCAGCAGCCCGTCCATTGGGGCGGGCAATCAGCCCCAGCATTTT.

The rearrangement uses TRBV9 and TRBJ2-1, with 7 bases matching TRBD2. Germline trimming cut 4 bases from V and 5 bases from J; bases unmatched to any gene: 9. The V gene's germline CDR1 is SGDLS and CDR2 YYNGEE. There are 15 residues in the CDR3. CDR3 residues: CASSHTRTSNNEQFF. Written as DNA, the CDR3 is TGTGCCAGCAGCCATACCCGGACTAGTAACAATGAGCAGTTCTTC.

The chain carries TRBV5-1 and TRBJ2-3; 10 bases are a match to TRBD2. CDR1 is SGHRS, CDR2 YFSETQ, per germline. There are 15 residues in the CDR3. V gave up 4 bases and J gave up 6 bases; unmatched junction bases: 8. CDR3 sequence (DNA): TGCGCCAGCAGCCCTCTGGGTAGCGGGGGGGATACGCAGTATTTT. Protein: CASSPLGSGGDTQYF.

This chain links TRBV7-6 with TRBJ2-3; 16 nucleotides agree with TRBD2. Germline V CDR1 and CDR2: SGHVS, FNYEAQ. CDR3 length equals 18 residues. J was trimmed by 4 bases and V by 5 bases; bases with no gene match: 9. The CDR3 protein is CASSSPGTSGGEADTQYF. The CDR3 nucleotides are TGTGCCAGCAGCAGCCCCGGGACTAGCGGGGGGGAGGCAGATACGCAGTATTTT.

The chain is built from TRBV7-9 and TRBJ2-2; maybe TRBD2 (6 bases). This CDR3 comprises 13 residues. CDR1 and CDR2 (germline): SEHNR, FQNEAQ (reference sequence). V lost 7 bases and J 6 bases, leaving 12 bases between the germline ends. DNA of the CDR3: TGTGCCAGCACCCCGGGGGAATCCGGGGAGCTGTTTTTT. Translating gives CASTPGESGELFF. The whole variable domain, filled in from reference TRBV7-9 and TRBJ2-2, reads DTGVSQNPRHKITKRGQNVTFRCDPISEHNRLYWYRQTLGQGPEFLTYFQNEAQLEKSRLLSDRFSAERPKGSFSTLEIQRTEQGDSAMYLCASTPGESGELFFGEGSRLTVL.

This clone has a single count. This chain uses TRBV9 with TRBJ1-2; tentatively, D is TRBD1 (5 bases). Trimming took 3 bases from V and 4 from J, leaving 13 bases between them. The CDR3 extends over 14 amino acids. The germline V gene encodes CDR1 SGDLS and CDR2 YYNGEE. The CDR3 DNA is TGTGCCAGCAGCGCGAGCGGGGGGGGCTATGGCTACACCTTC. It specifies CASSASGGGYGYTF.

The chain has TRBV5-1 and TRBJ2-7, with 7 positions matching TRBD1. Germline V gene sequence: CDR1 SGHRS, CDR2 YFSETQ. The CDR3 consists of 16 residues. The V gene end was trimmed by 4 bases and the J gene end by 2 bases; junction bases not matched to a gene: 12. The CDR3 DNA is TGCGCCAGCAGCGTTATGTCCGGGACAGCAACCTACGAGCAGTACTTC. As protein: CASSVMSGTATYEQYF.

The rearrangement uses TRBV27 and TRBJ2-5; D is possibly TRBD2 (6 bases). The end of the DNA is better explained by TRBJ2-7, so the J call may be wrong. Germline V lookup: CDR1 MNHEY, CDR2 SMNVEV (reference sequence). The CDR3 extends over 15 amino acids. CDR3 sequence (DNA): TGTGCCAGCAGTACGCGAGGAGGGCCGGGCTACGAGCAGTACTTC. This gives the protein CASSTRGGPGYEQYF.

This sequence joins TRBV5-1 and TRBJ2-3; D call uncertain. This CDR3 spans 12 amino acids. Germline-derived CDR1 and CDR2 are SGHRS and YFSETQ. V lost 4 bases and J 0 bases, leaving 3 bases between the germline ends. This chain's CDR3 is CASSTSTDTQYF. The CDR3 DNA sequence: TGCGCCAGCAGCACTAGCACAGATACGCAGTATTTT.

The chain couples TRBV27 to TRBJ2-7; 7 bases map to TRBD2. Germline lookup yields CDR1 MNHEY and CDR2 SMNVEV (reference sequence). This CDR3 comprises 16 residues. The ends lost 5 bases at V and 0 bases at J; junction bases unmatched: 10. CDR3 region: CASSPATSDYSYEQYF. In nucleotides, the CDR3 is TGTGCCAGCAGTCCGGCCACTAGCGACTACTCCTACGAGCAGTACTTC.

On this clone: The junction shows a germline mismatch at one end, possibly a read error. The chain uses TRBV7-9 and TRBJ2-7; D is possibly TRBD2 (7 bases). Per germline, CDR1 SEHNR and CDR2 FQNEAQ (reference sequence). The CDR3 totals 15 residues. The CDR3: CSSSLSGTTFYEQYF. CDR3 nucleotides: TGTTCCAGCAGCTTAAGCGGGACAACCTTCTACGAGCAGTACTTC.

V is TRBV7-9 and J is TRBJ2-7; 8 bases align to TRBD1. Per germline, CDR1 SEHNR and CDR2 FQNEAQ (reference sequence). J lost 2 bases, V lost 7 bases, and 7 bases had no gene match. This CDR3 is 14 amino acids long. The CDR3 DNA is TGTGCCAGCAAGACCGGACAGGGCCCCTACGAGCAGTACTTC. Residues: CASKTGQGPYEQYF.

The chain employs TRBV11-2 and TRBJ2-7, with D hard to call. Germline-derived CDR1 and CDR2 are SGHAT and FQNNGV. Deletions cut 4 bases from V and 3 bases from J, with 13 bases between. CDR3 length: 14 residues. DNA for the CDR3: TGTGCCAGCAGCTCCGCTCGTCCGGGCTACGAGCAGTACTTC. Translation gives CASSSARPGYEQYF. Full variable domain (missing parts from reference TRBV11-2 and TRBJ2-7): EAGVAQSPRYKIIEKRQSVAFWCNPISGHATLYWYQQILGQGPKLLIQFQNNGVVDDSQLPKDRFSAERLKGVDSTLKIQPAKLEDSAVYLCASSSARPGYEQYFGPGTRLTVT.

The chain couples TRBV30 to TRBJ2-7; 9 nucleotides match TRBD1. V lost 3 bases, J lost 6 bases, and 9 bases stayed unmatched. The germline CDR1 and CDR2 sequences are GTSNPN and SVGIG (reference sequence). The CDR3 runs to 14 residues. The CDR3 is CAWRDTGGWGEQYF. As DNA, the CDR3 is TGTGCCTGGAGAGATACAGGGGGCTGGGGCGAGCAGTACTTC.